A selection of T cell receptor beta chains follows, all from one sample in a study of T cell responses to AZD1222 COVID-19 vaccine. Clones were read by immunoSEQ multiplex PCR, and TCRdb kept only the in-frame ones, dropping some. The table lists under 90,000 clones, 80% to 90% of them singletons. The sample consisted of peripheral blood, taken 28 days after the second AZD1222 dose. These receptor sequences come from an adult who received the AZD1222 COVID-19 vaccine. Each CDR3 is given with its conserved first and last residue. A D gene is named only where the DNA matches it firmly. Clone size is shown for a subset of rows, as once, few, many or a class of expanded clone.

d_call,v_call,j_call,clone_size,cdr3_aa
-,TRBV6-4,TRBJ2-3,-,CASSETGDGTDTQYF
-,TRBV7-8,TRBJ2-7,-,CASSLAPGYEQYF
-,TRBV7-2,TRBJ2-1,-,CASSSDGGSYNEQFF
-,TRBV29-1,TRBJ2-1,-,CSVETTNLYNEQFF
TRBD2,TRBV5-4,TRBJ2-5,-,CASSFPSGGASETQYF
-,TRBV11-2,TRBJ2-3,-,CASSLGGSVNTQYF
-,TRBV6-5,TRBJ2-5,-,CASNKGPTQYF
-,TRBV27,TRBJ1-5,-,CASSSVYSNQPQHF
TRBD1,TRBV4-2,TRBJ1-1,-,CASSLRTGSLNTEAFF
TRBD1,TRBV5-1,TRBJ2-7,-,CASSLDPQGVYEQYF
-,TRBV5-4,TRBJ2-7,-,CASSLGGPGAYEQYF
TRBD2,TRBV28,TRBJ2-5,-,CASSFGRVQETQYF
-,TRBV6-5,TRBJ1-2,-,CASTLDGNPDGYTF
-,TRBV7-9,TRBJ2-5,-,CASSLARDGAVTQYF
-,TRBV18,TRBJ2-6,-,CASSPSVHSGANVLTF
TRBD1,TRBV28,TRBJ2-7,-,CASREETGASEQYF
-,TRBV6-1,TRBJ2-2,-,CASSDRANTGELFF
TRBD1,TRBV6-4,TRBJ1-1,once,CASSEQGLNTEAFF
-,TRBV27,TRBJ1-4,-,CASSSSTLEKLFF
TRBD1,TRBV10-3,TRBJ1-2,-,CAISESVAGGFYGYTF
-,TRBV14,TRBJ1-6,few,CASSQGLGSSYNSPLHF
-,TRBV21-1,TRBJ1-4,once,CASSWTATTRTNEKLFF
-,TRBV7-2,TRBJ2-1,-,CASSPRAYNEQFF
-,TRBV6-5,TRBJ1-2,-,CASSYRDRSGGGYTF
-,TRBV5-1,TRBJ2-5,-,CASSLVGTDIQETQYF
-,TRBV2,TRBJ1-3,-,CASSENKVGGLSGNTIYF
-,TRBV10-1,TRBJ2-2,-,CASSDQGGNTGELFF
-,TRBV30,TRBJ1-3,-,CAWRSNSGNTIYF
TRBD1,TRBV5-6,TRBJ1-3,-,CASSHLQGPLSGNTIYF
-,TRBV10-1,TRBJ1-2,-,CASSVDYGYTF
TRBD1,TRBV5-1,TRBJ2-1,-,CASSINTPGQGAYEQFF
-,TRBV7-9,TRBJ1-4,-,CASSFWSTNEKLFF
TRBD1,TRBV27,TRBJ2-3,-,CASSPAGTGTPDTQYF
-,TRBV10-3,TRBJ1-1,-,CAISTNTEAFF
TRBD2,TRBV6-5,TRBJ2-1,-,CASGRGFYNEQFF
TRBD1,TRBV18,TRBJ2-2,-,CASSPPSTGATNTGELFF
-,TRBV7-9,TRBJ2-3,-,CASSSYLAWAQDTQYF
-,TRBV18,TRBJ2-5,-,CASSLDRQETQYF
TRBD1,TRBV5-4,TRBJ1-1,-,CASSIRGMNTEAFF
-,TRBV5-5,TRBJ2-1,-,CASSLSGGYNEQFF
-,TRBV10-3,TRBJ1-2,-,CAISDDPRTPNYGYTF
-,TRBV28,TRBJ2-3,-,CASSSTWGELDTQYF
TRBD1,TRBV11-2,TRBJ1-1,-,CASSLTQQGAFGFF
-,TRBV5-1,TRBJ1-1,-,CASSPQVSGEEAFF
-,TRBV28,TRBJ1-2,-,CASSFQPLTTANYGYTF
-,TRBV7-9,TRBJ2-5,-,CASSLEGLAQETQYF
-,TRBV27,TRBJ2-3,-,CASSRTGPLPDTQYF
TRBD1,TRBV7-9,TRBJ2-3,once,CASSLMGQSTDTQYF
TRBD2,TRBV11-3,TRBJ2-1,once,CASSMGGSYNEQFF
TRBD1,TRBV9,TRBJ1-6,once,CASSSRTGERSPLHF
-,TRBV3-1/TRBV3-2,TRBJ2-2,-,CASSRRWAGNTGELFF
-,TRBV18,TRBJ2-7,-,CASSPATNRPYEQYF
-,TRBV19,TRBJ1-4,-,CASSTTGNEKLFF
-,TRBV4-2,TRBJ2-1,-,CASSQVLNNEQFF
-,TRBV19,TRBJ1-2,-,CASSRNNYGYTF
-,TRBV11-3,TRBJ2-1,-,CASSLDGLGHNEQFF
-,TRBV3-1/TRBV3-2,TRBJ1-2,-,CASSQDRQTYGYTF